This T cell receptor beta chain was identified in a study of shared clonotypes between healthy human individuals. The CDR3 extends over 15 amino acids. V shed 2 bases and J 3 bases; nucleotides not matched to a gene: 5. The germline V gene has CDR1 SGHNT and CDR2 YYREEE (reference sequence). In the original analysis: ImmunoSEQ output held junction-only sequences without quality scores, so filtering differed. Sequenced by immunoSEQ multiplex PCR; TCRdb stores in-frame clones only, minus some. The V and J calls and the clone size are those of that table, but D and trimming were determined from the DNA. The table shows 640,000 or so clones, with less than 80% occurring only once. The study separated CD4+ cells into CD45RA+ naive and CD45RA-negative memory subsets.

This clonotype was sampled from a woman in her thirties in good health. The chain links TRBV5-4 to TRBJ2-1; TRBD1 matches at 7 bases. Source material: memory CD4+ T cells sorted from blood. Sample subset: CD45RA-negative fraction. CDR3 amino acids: CASSFRQGIYNEQFF. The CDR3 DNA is TGTGCCAGCAGCTTCCGACAGGGAATCTACAATGAGCAGTTCTTC.